This TCR beta chain is from a study of blood T cell repertoires in COVID-19. The wider study: The cDNA or gDNA used as material had been derived from T cells, B-cell-depleted T cells, or PBMCs.

Authors' analysis steps: Estimated nucleated cell counts came from reference gene primer amplification. The table came from immunoSEQ multiplex PCR; TCRdb's copy has only in-frame clones and leaves some out. V and J calls and clone size are as listed in that table; D and trimming were resolved from the DNA. The profile shows approximately 390,000 clones, around 87% of them singletons. This CDR3 comprises 15 residues. Trimming took off 1 base at V and 2 bases at J, with 8 bases between the two ends. The germline CDR1 and CDR2 sequences are SEHNR and FQNEAQ (reference sequence). The material sequenced was PBMCs or T cells enriched from blood (not recorded which). V is TRBV7-9 and J is TRBJ1-4; D gene uncertain. The TCR was taken from a woman in her forties or fifties who had recovered from COVID-19. The CDR3, as DNA: TGTGCCAGCAGCTTAGAACAGATGACTAATGAAAAACTGTTTTTT. This encodes CASSLEQMTNEKLFF.